The next 26 T cell receptor beta chains were all read from a single sample in a study of blood T cell repertoires in COVID-19. Repertoires were generated with immunoSEQ multiplex PCR, while TCRdb's copy carries only in-frame clones and drops some. The table includes fewer than 350,000 clones, almost 90% detected once. The sample was PBMCs or T cells enriched from blood (not recorded which). The receptors originated from a woman in her thirties who had been exposed to COVID-19.

This chain uses TRBV24-1 with TRBJ1-6; tentative D call: TRBD1 (6 bases). V lost 5 bases and J lost 2, with 9 bases in between. The CDR3 sequence is 15 residues long. Per germline, CDR1 KGHDR and CDR2 SFDVKD. The CDR3 DNA is TGTGCCACCAGTGGAAGGGACACCTATAATTCACCCCTCCACTTT. It codes for CATSGRDTYNSPLHF.

V is TRBV7-3 and J is TRBJ2-1; D is unresolved. This CDR3 spans 13 amino acids. The V and J ends lost 2 bases and 7 bases respectively, with 9 bases between them. CDR1 and CDR2 (germline): SGHTA, FQGTGA. CDR3 in DNA: TGTGCCAGCAGCTTAGGTCAGGTAAATGAGCAGTTCTTC. Translating it yields CASSLGQVNEQFF.

The genes are TRBV3-1 (or the pseudogene TRBV3-2) and TRBJ1-6; 8 bases match TRBD1. The trim removed 5 bases at V and 11 bases at J, leaving 8 bases unmatched. CDR3 length equals 14 residues. Looked up from germline, CDR1 is LGHDT and CDR2 is YNNKEL (reference sequence). The CDR3 bases are TGTGCCAGCAGCATGCAGGGGGCTCGTCCACCCCTCCACTTT. Its protein is CASSMQGARPPLHF.

This rearrangement joins TRBV29-1 to TRBJ2-5; 9 positions match TRBD1. The CDR3 has 14 residues. V dropped 7 bases and J dropped 2; count of bases not matched to a gene: 8. Germline V gives CDR1 SQVTM, CDR2 ANQGSEA. The CDR3 reads CSASGTGLQETQYF. CDR3 sequence (DNA): TGCAGCGCTTCAGGGACAGGGCTACAAGAGACCCAGTACTTC.

This clone was seen only a few times. V is TRBV2 and J is TRBJ1-2; 8 bases agree with TRBD1. CDR1 is SNHLY, CDR2 FYNNEI, per germline. CDR3 length equals 15 residues. V was clipped by 6 bases and J by 7 bases; unmatched bases: 13. The chain's CDR3 is CASRADRGGGFGYTF. The CDR3 nucleotides read TGTGCCAGCAGGGCCGACAGGGGAGGTGGTTTTGGCTACACCTTC.

V and J are TRBV19 and TRBJ2-5; the D gene is possibly TRBD2 (6 bases). The length of the CDR3 is 13 residues. The germline V gene encodes CDR1 LNHDA and CDR2 SQIVND (reference sequence). The ends were cut back, 2 bases at V and 9 bases at J, with 13 bases in the middle. CDR3 in amino acids: CASSIIVREPQYF. CDR3 bases: TGTGCCAGTAGTATAATAGTTCGGGAGCCCCAGTACTTC.

The CDR3 loop reads CASGQSHSNQPQHF. DNA of the CDR3: TGTGCCAGTGGACAGTCCCATAGCAATCAGCCCCAGCATTTT. This sequence joins TRBV6-5 and TRBJ1-5, with a weak D call TRBD1 (6 bases). The CDR3 has 14 residues. Between the trimmed V and J ends, which lost 9 bases and 0 bases, there was a span of 12 bases. Germline CDR1 is MNHEY and CDR2 is SVGAGI.

This clone was counted once. This chain uses TRBV15 with TRBJ1-1; D unresolved. Trimming pared 0 bases from V and 6 bases from J, leaving 11 bases between. Germline CDR1 is LNHNV and CDR2 is YYDKDF (reference sequence). The CDR3 covers 14 residues. The CDR3 loop is CATSRDLEYAEAFF. The CDR3, as DNA: TGTGCCACCAGCAGAGATCTTGAGTACGCTGAAGCTTTCTTT.

The V gene is TRBV4-1, the J gene TRBJ2-7; D is perhaps TRBD2 (7 bases). V shed 1 base and J shed 4 bases, with 11 bases lying between them. This CDR3 is 14 amino acids long. Germline V CDR1 and CDR2: MGHRA, YSYEKL. This chain's CDR3 is CASSQGGGGYEQYF. The CDR3 DNA is TGCGCCAGCAGCCAAGGGGGAGGGGGTTACGAGCAGTACTTC.

The gene calls are TRBV19 and TRBJ1-4; 10 bases line up with TRBD1. V was clipped by 3 bases and J by 7 bases; unmatched bases: 8. Germline values: CDR1 LNHDA, CDR2 SQIVND (reference sequence). This CDR3 spans 16 amino acids. CDR3 region: CASSIRSRDRGEKLFF. In DNA form, the CDR3 reads TGTGCCAGTAGTATCCGGTCTCGGGACAGGGGTGAAAAACTGTTTTTT.

The table lists this clone with a count of one. V is TRBV18 and J is TRBJ2-2; D possibly corresponds to TRBD2 (6 bases). CDR3 length equals 15 residues. Per germline, CDR1 KGHSH and CDR2 LQKENI. V shed 3 bases and J shed 1 base, with 9 bases lying between them. The CDR3 DNA sequence: TGTGCCAGCTCACCCTGGCGGGAGAACACCGGGGAGCTGTTTTTT. It specifies CASSPWRENTGELFF.

CDR3 nucleotide sequence: TGTGCCAGCAGGTCGACTCCTGCGGGAGTGGCAGATACGCAGTATTTT. This sequence encodes CASRSTPAGVADTQYF. The rearrangement uses TRBV2 and TRBJ2-3; 7 bases match TRBD2. This CDR3 spans 16 amino acids. Germline V lookup: CDR1 SNHLY, CDR2 FYNNEI. V dropped 6 bases and J dropped 4; count of bases not matched to a gene: 13.

V is TRBV5-1 and J is TRBJ2-4; 11 nucleotides align to TRBD1. The CDR3 has 15 residues. With 4 bases clipped from V and 6 bases from J, the junction kept 6 bases outside the gene matches. Germline V gene data show CDR1 as SGHRS and CDR2 as YFSETQ. The CDR3 spells CASSPGQGAGNIQYF. CDR3 coding DNA: TGCGCCAGCAGCCCCGGACAGGGGGCCGGAAACATTCAGTACTTC.

The chain uses TRBV6-6 and TRBJ2-7, with TRBD1 matching 8 bases. The ends lost 8 bases at V and 5 bases at J; junction bases unmatched: 8. The CDR3 consists of 13 residues. CDR1 is MNHNY, CDR2 SVGAGI, per germline (reference sequence). Written as DNA, the CDR3 is TGTGCCAGCCTCGACAGGGGTTTAGACGAGCAGTACTTC. It is translated as CASLDRGLDEQYF.

DNA of the CDR3: TGCAGCGTTGAGACTGTGGTGGCAGGGGCCCCTGAAGCTTTCTTT. As protein: CSVETVVAGAPEAFF. The chain employs TRBV29-1 and TRBJ1-1; possible D gene TRBD1, 6 bases. Germline loops: CDR1 SQVTM, CDR2 ANQGSEA. Trimming left V 3 bases short and J 6 bases short, with 20 bases between. This CDR3 contains 15 residues.

In this sample, this clone turned up once. This chain links TRBV11-2 with TRBJ1-2, with 9 bases lining up with TRBD1. Trimming took 5 bases from V and 4 from J; bases not matched to a gene: 11. The CDR3 has 16 residues. The V gene's germline CDR1 is SGHAT and CDR2 FQNNGV. The CDR3 loop is CASSPRSGTGIYGYTF. The CDR3 nucleotides are TGTGCCAGCAGCCCCCGGTCCGGGACAGGGATCTATGGCTACACCTTC.

This chain links TRBV5-1 with TRBJ2-5; 7 bases agree with TRBD2. Germline V lookup: CDR1 SGHRS, CDR2 YFSETQ. The CDR3 is made up of 14 amino acids. V lost 4 bases, J lost 3 bases, and 6 bases stayed unmatched. CDR3 loop: CASSPLAVEETQYF. The CDR3 DNA reads as TGCGCCAGCAGCCCCCTAGCGGTCGAAGAGACCCAGTACTTC. The whole variable domain, filled in from reference TRBV5-1 and TRBJ2-5, reads KAGVTQTPRYLIKTRGQQVTLSCSPISGHRSVSWYQQTPGQGLQFLFEYFSETQRNKGNFPGRFSGRQFSNSRSEMNVSTLELGDSALYLCASSPLAVEETQYFGPGTRLLVL.

This clone appeared once. Other DNA sequences from this sample encode an identical CDR3 as well. The rearrangement links TRBV5-1 to TRBJ2-2, with 7 bases aligning to TRBD1. Trimming removed 2 bases from V and 0 bases from J; junction bases left unmatched: 1. The CDR3 has 15 amino acids. The germline gives CDR1 SGHRS, CDR2 YFSETQ. CDR3 nucleotides: TGCGCCAGCAGCTTAGGGACAGCGAACACCGGGGAGCTGTTTTTT. Translating gives CASSLGTANTGELFF.

The chain has TRBV27 and TRBJ1-5; D is undetermined. V lost 0 bases and J lost 3, with 9 bases in between. This CDR3 spans 15 amino acids. The germline V gene encodes CDR1 MNHEY and CDR2 SMNVEV (reference sequence). The CDR3, as DNA: TGTGCCAGCAGTTTATCGAGGCAGACCAATCAGCCCCAGCATTTT. This translates into CASSLSRQTNQPQHF.

The chain combines TRBV6-5 with TRBJ1-6; 7 bases map to TRBD1. This CDR3 region has 15 residues. Unmatched junction bases numbered 8, after V lost 4 bases and J lost 8 bases. Germline V CDR1 and CDR2: MNHEY, SVGAGI. The CDR3 bases are TGTGCCAGCAGTTGGGACAGCCGTAGAGATTCACCCCTCCACTTT. Encoded protein: CASSWDSRRDSPLHF.

V and J are TRBV6-5 and TRBJ1-4; 7 bases are a match to TRBD1. From germline, CDR1 is MNHEY and CDR2 SVGAGI. This CDR3 has 14 residues. V trimming: 6 bases; J trimming: 4 bases; junction bases outside the gene matches: 5. The CDR3 spells CASSPTGINEKLFF. As DNA, the CDR3 is TGTGCCAGCAGCCCGACAGGGATTAATGAAAAACTGTTTTTT.

The rearrangement joins TRBV4-2 to TRBJ2-7, with no clear D. Germline V CDR1 and CDR2: LGHNA, YNFKEQ. CDR3 length: 12 amino acids. Trimming cost V 4 bases and J 0 bases, with 4 bases left between them. CDR3 sequence reads: CASSRGSYEQYF. The CDR3 bases are TGTGCCAGCAGCCGAGGCTCCTACGAGCAGTACTTC.

The chain recombines TRBV9 with TRBJ2-5; 10 nucleotides line up with TRBD2. CDR1 is SGDLS and CDR2 is YYNGEE in the germline V gene. The CDR3 spans 17 residues. Trimming took 0 bases from V and 2 from J; bases not matched to a gene: 7. The CDR3: CASSVAPGLALQETQYF. CDR3 in DNA: TGTGCCAGCAGCGTAGCCCCGGGACTAGCGCTTCAAGAGACCCAGTACTTC.

CDR3 protein: CASSTTRATSSYNEQFF. CDR3 sequence (DNA): TGTGCCAGCAGCACGACGAGAGCGACGAGCTCCTACAATGAGCAGTTCTTC. The chain joins TRBV7-9 to TRBJ2-1; no reliable D call. The CDR3 covers 17 residues. V was cut by 5 bases and J by 0 bases, with 17 bases left in between. Germline V gene data show CDR1 as SEHNR and CDR2 as FQNEAQ (reference sequence).

V gene TRBV7-2 combines with J gene TRBJ2-3, with TRBD2 identical over 15 bases. Germline assignment: CDR1 SGHTA and CDR2 FQGNSA. J gave up 5 bases and V 5 bases, and 5 bases lay outside the gene matches. The CDR3 contains 16 residues. CDR3 in DNA: TGTGCCAGCAGCATGGGACTAGCGGGAGGAGTAGATACGCAGTATTTT. Translated: CASSMGLAGGVDTQYF.

The rearrangement uses TRBV6-4 and TRBJ1-5; 7 bases align to TRBD1. The CDR3 loop spans 13 amino acids. V dropped 7 bases and J dropped 5; count of bases not matched to a gene: 5. Germline V gene sequence: CDR1 MRHNA, CDR2 SNTAGT. The CDR3 region is CASTRTGDQPQHF. The CDR3 DNA reads TGTGCCAGCACAAGAACAGGGGATCAGCCCCAGCATTTT.